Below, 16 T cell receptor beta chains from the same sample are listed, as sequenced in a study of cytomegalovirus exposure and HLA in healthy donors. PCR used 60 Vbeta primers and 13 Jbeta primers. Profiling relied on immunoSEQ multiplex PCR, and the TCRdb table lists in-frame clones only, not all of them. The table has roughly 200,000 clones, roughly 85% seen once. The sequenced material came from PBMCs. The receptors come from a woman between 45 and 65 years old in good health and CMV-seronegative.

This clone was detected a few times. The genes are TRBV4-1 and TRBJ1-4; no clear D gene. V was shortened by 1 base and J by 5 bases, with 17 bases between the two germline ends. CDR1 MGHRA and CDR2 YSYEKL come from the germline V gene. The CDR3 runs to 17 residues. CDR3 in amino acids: CASSQGPVRGRNEKLFF. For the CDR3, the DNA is TGCGCCAGCAGCCAAGGCCCCGTTCGAGGGAGGAATGAAAAACTGTTTTTT.

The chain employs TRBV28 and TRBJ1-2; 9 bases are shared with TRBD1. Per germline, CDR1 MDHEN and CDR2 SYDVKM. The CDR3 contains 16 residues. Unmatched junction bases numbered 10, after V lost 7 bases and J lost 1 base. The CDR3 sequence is CASNQDRGPLNYGYTF. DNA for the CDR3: TGTGCCAGCAACCAGGACAGGGGCCCTCTTAACTATGGCTACACCTTC.

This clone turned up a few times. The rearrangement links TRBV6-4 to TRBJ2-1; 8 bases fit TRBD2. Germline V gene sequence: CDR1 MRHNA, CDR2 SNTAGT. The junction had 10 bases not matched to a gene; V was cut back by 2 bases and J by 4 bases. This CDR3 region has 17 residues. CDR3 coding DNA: TGTGCCAGCAGTGACACGGGGGGGGTAGCGGATTACAATGAGCAGTTCTTC. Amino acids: CASSDTGGVADYNEQFF.

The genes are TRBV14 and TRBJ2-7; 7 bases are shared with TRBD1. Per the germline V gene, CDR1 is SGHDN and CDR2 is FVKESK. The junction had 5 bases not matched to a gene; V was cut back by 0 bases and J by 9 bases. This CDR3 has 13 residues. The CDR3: CASSQDRRTGQYF. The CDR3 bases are TGTGCCAGCAGCCAAGATAGGAGGACAGGGCAGTACTTC. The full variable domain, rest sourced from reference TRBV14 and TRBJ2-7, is EAGVTQFPSHSVIEKGQTVTLRCDPISGHDNLYWYRRVMGKEIKFLLHFVKESKQDESGMPNNRFLAERTGGTYSTLKVQPAELEDSGVYFCASSQDRRTGQYFGPGTRLTVT.

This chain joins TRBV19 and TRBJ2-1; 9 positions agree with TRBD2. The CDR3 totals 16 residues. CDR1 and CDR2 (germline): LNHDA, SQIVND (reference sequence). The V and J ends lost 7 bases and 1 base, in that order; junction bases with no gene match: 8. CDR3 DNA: TGTGCCAGTACCCAGACTAGCGGCCAATCCTACAATGAGCAGTTCTTC. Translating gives CASTQTSGQSYNEQFF.

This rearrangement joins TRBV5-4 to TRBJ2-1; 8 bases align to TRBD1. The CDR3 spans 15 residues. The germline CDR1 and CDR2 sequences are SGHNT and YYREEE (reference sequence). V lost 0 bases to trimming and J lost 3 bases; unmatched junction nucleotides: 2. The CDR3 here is CASSLGQGYYNEQFF. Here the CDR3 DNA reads TGTGCCAGCAGCTTGGGACAGGGGTACTACAATGAGCAGTTCTTC.

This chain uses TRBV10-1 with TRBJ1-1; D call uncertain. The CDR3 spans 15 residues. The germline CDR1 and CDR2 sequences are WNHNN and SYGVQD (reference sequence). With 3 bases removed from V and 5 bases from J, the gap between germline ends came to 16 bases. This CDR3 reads CASSDPSVRRTEAFF. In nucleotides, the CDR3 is TGCGCCAGCAGTGATCCGTCCGTGAGGAGGACTGAAGCTTTCTTT.

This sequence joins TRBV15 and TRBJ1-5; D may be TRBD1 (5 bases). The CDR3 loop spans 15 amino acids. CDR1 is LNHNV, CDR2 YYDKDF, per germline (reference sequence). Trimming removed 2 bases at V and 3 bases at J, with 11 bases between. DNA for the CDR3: TGTGCCACCAGCAGAAATCAGGGTAACAATCAGCCCCAGCATTTT. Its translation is CATSRNQGNNQPQHF.

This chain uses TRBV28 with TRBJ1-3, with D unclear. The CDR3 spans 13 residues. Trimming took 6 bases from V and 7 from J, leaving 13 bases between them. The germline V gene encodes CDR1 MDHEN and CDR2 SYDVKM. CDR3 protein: CASRTQPRNTIYF. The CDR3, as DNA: TGTGCCAGCAGAACCCAGCCGAGGAACACCATATATTTT.

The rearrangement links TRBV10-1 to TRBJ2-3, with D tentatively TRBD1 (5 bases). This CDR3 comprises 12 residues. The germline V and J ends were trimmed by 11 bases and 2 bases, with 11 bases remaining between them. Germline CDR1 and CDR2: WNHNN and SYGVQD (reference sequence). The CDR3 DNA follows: TGCGCCTCCTCAGGGTACACAGATACGCAGTATTTT. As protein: CASSGYTDTQYF.

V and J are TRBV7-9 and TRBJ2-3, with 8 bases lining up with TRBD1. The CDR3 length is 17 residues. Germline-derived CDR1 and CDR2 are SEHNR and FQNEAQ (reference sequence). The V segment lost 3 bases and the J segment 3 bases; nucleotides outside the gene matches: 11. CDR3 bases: TGTGCCAGCAGCTTCGCTGGACAGGGTAAAGGGACAGATACGCAGTATTTT. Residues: CASSFAGQGKGTDTQYF.

The CDR3 here is CASSPQAGGPSGELFF. CDR3 sequence (DNA): TGTGCCAGCTCACCACAAGCGGGAGGGCCCTCCGGGGAGCTGTTTTTT. The V gene is TRBV18, the J gene TRBJ2-2, with TRBD2 identical over 10 bases. The CDR3 totals 16 residues. The germline CDR1 and CDR2 sequences are KGHSH and LQKENI. Trimming took 1 base from V and 6 from J; bases not matched to a gene: 5.

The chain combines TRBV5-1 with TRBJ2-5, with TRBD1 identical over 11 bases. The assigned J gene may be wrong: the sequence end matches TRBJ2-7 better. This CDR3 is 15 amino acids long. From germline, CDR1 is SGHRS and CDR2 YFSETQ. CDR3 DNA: TGCGCCAGCAGCGGCGGGACAGGGGGAACCTACGAGCAGTACTTC. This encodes CASSGGTGGTYEQYF.

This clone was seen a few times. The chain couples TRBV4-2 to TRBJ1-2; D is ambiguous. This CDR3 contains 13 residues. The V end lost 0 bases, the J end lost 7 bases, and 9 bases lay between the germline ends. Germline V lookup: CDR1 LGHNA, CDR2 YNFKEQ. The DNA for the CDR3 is TGTGCCAGCAGCCAAGAGATGACTACTGGCTACACCTTC. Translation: CASSQEMTTGYTF.

Here the CDR3 reads CSVRGAPGELFF. The CDR3 region has the DNA TGCAGCGTGCGGGGGGCCCCAGGGGAGCTGTTTTTT. The chain uses TRBV29-1 and TRBJ2-2; 8 positions agree with TRBD2. J lost 8 bases, V lost 6 bases, and 5 bases had no gene match. The CDR3 is 12 residues long. CDR1 SQVTM and CDR2 ANQGSEA come from the germline V gene.

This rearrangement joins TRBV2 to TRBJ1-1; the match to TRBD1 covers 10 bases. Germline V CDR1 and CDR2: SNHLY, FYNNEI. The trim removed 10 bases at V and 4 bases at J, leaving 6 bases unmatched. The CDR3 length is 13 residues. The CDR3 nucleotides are TGTGCCATCAAAGGACAGGGGGTCACTGAAGCTTTCTTT. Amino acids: CAIKGQGVTEAFF.